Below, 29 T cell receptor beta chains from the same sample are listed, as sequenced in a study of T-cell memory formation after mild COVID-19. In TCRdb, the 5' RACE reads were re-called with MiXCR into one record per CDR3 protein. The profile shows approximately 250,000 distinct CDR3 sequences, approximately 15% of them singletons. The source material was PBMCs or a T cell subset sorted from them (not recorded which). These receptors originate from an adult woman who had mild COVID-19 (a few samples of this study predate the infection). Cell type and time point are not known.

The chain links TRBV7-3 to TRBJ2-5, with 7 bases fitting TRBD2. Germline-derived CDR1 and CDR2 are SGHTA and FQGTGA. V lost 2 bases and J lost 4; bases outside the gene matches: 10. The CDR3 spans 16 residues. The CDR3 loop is CASSLSQGLPRETQYF. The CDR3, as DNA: TGTGCCAGCAGCTTATCCCAGGGACTACCGCGAGAGACCCAGTACTTC.

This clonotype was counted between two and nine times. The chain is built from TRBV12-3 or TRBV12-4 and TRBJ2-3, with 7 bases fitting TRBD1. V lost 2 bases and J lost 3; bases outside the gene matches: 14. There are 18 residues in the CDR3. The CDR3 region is CASSLLRQGTTGTDTQYF. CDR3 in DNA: TGTGCCAGCAGTTTATTAAGACAGGGTACCACAGGTACAGATACGCAGTATTTT.

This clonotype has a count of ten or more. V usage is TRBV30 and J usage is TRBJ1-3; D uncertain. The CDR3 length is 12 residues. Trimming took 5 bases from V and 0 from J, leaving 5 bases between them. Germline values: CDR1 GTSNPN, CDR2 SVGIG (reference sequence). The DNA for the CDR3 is TGTGCCTGGGACAACTCTGGAAACACCATATATTTT. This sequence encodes CAWDNSGNTIYF.

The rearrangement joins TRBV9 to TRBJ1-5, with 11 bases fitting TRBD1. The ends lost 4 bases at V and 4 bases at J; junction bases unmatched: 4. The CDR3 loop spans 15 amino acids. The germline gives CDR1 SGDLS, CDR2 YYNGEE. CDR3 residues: CASSTGQGANQPQHF. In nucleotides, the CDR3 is TGTGCCAGCAGCACTGGACAGGGGGCGAATCAGCCCCAGCATTTT.

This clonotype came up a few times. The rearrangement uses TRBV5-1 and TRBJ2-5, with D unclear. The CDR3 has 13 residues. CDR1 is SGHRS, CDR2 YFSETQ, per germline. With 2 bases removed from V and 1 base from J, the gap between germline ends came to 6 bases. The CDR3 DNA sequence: TGCGCCAGCAGCTTTAGGGTCCAAGAGACCCAGTACTTC. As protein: CASSFRVQETQYF.

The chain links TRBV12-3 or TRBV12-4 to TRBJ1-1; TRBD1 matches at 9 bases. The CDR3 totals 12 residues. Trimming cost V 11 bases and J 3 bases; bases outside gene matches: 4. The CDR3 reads CASGQGDTEAFF. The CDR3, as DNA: TGTGCCTCGGGACAGGGAGACACTGAAGCTTTCTTT.

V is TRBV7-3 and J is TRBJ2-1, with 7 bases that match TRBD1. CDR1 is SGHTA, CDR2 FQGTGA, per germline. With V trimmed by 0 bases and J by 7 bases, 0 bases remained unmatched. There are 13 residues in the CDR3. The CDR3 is CASSLTRGNEQFF. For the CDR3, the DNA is TGTGCCAGCAGCTTAACCAGGGGGAATGAGCAGTTCTTC.

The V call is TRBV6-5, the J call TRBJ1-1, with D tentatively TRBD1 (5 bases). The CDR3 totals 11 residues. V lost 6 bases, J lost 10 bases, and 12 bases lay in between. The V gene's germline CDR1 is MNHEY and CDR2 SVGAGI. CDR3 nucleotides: TGTGCCAGCAGGGACGGGACTCGAGCTTTCTTT. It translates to CASRDGTRAFF.

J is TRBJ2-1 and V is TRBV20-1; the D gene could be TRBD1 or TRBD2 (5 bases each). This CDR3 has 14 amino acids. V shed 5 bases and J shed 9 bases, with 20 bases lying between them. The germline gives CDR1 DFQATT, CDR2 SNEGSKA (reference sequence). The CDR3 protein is CSALPGPPGGEQFF. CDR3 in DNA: TGCAGTGCTCTCCCGGGACCTCCTGGGGGTGAGCAGTTCTTC.

This CDR3 is CASSEFGGPSTDTQYF. The CDR3, as DNA: TGTGCCAGCAGTGAATTTGGAGGCCCTAGCACAGATACGCAGTATTTT. The chain employs TRBV6-1 and TRBJ2-3; possibly TRBD2 for D (5 bases). The germline V and J ends were trimmed by 2 bases and 0 bases, with 12 bases remaining between them. Germline loops: CDR1 MNHNS, CDR2 SASEGT. The CDR3 totals 16 residues.

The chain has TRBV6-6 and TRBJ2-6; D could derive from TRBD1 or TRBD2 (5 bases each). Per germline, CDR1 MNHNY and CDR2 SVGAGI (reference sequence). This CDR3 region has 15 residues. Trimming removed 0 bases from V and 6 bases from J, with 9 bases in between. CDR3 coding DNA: TGTGCCAGCAGTTACTCGATGGGGGTGGCCAACGTCCTGACTTTC. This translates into CASSYSMGVANVLTF.

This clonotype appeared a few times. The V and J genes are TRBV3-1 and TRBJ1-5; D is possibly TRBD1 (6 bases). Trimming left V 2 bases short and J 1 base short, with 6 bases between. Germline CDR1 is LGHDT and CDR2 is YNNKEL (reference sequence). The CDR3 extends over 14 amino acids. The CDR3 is CASSQTGSNQPQHF. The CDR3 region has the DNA TGTGCCAGCAGCCAAACAGGGAGCAATCAGCCCCAGCATTTT.

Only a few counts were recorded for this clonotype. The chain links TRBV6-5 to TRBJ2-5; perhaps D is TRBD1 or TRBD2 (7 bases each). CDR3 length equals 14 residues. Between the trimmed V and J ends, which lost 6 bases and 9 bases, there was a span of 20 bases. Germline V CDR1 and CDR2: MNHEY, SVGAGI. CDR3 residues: CASSQGQRAGAQYF. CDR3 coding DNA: TGTGCCAGCAGCCAGGGACAGCGGGCGGGGGCCCAGTACTTC.

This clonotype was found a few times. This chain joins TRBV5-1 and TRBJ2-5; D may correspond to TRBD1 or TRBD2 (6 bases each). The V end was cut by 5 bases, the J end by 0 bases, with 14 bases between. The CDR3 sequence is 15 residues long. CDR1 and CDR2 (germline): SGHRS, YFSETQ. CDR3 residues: CASSGGRGNQETQYF. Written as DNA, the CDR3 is TGCGCCAGCAGTGGGGGCCGCGGGAACCAAGAGACCCAGTACTTC.

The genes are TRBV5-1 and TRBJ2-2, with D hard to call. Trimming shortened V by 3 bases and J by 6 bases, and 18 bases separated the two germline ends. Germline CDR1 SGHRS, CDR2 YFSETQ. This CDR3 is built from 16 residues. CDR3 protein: CASSSLPTESPGELFF. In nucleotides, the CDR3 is TGCGCCAGCAGCTCTTTACCGACCGAGTCTCCCGGGGAGCTGTTTTTT. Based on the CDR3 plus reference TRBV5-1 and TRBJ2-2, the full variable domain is KAGVTQTPRYLIKTRGQQVTLSCSPISGHRSVSWYQQTPGQGLQFLFEYFSETQRNKGNFPGRFSGRQFSNSRSEMNVSTLELGDSALYLCASSSLPTESPGELFFGEGSRLTVL.

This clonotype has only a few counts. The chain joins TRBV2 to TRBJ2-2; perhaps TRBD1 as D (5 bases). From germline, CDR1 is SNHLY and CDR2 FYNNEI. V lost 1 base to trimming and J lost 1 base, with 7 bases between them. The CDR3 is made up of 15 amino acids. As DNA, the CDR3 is TGTGCCAGCAGTGAAGAGCAGGGGAACACCGGGGAGCTGTTTTTT. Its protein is CASSEEQGNTGELFF.

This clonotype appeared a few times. The DNA for the CDR3 is TGCGCCAGCAGCCAAGTGCGGAAACCAACTAATGAAAAACTGTTTTTT. This translates into CASSQVRKPTNEKLFF. The chain carries TRBV4-1 and TRBJ1-4; D gene unclear. Per germline, CDR1 MGHRA and CDR2 YSYEKL. CDR3 length equals 16 residues. Deletions cut 1 base from V and 0 bases from J, with 9 bases between.

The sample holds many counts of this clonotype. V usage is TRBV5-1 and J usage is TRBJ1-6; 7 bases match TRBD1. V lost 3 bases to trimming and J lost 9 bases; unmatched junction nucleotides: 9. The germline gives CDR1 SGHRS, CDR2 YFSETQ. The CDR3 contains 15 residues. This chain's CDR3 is CASSSAQAGGSPLHF. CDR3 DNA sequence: TGCGCCAGCAGCTCGGCACAGGCAGGGGGTTCACCCCTCCACTTT.

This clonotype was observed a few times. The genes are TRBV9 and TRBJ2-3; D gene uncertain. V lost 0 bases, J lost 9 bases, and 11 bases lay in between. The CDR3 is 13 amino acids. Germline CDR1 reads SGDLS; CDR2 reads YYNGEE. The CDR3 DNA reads TGTGCCAGCAGCGTAGAACTATATCAAACGCAGTATTTT. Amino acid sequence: CASSVELYQTQYF.

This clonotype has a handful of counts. CDR3 DNA: TGCAGCGTTGAAGAGTGGACCTACTACATACGCAAGCAGTACTTC. This encodes CSVEEWTYYIRKQYF. The chain recombines TRBV29-1 with TRBJ2-7, with D uncertain. V lost 0 bases and J lost 8, with 20 bases in between. The germline CDR1 and CDR2 sequences are SQVTM and ANQGSEA. The CDR3 spans 15 residues.

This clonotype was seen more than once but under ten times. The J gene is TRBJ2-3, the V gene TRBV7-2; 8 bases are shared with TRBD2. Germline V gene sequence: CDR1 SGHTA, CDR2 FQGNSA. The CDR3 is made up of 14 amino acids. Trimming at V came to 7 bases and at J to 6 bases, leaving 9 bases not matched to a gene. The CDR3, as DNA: TGTGCCAGCACCCAGGGGCGGGGGGCGGATACGCAGTATTTT. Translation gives CASTQGRGADTQYF.

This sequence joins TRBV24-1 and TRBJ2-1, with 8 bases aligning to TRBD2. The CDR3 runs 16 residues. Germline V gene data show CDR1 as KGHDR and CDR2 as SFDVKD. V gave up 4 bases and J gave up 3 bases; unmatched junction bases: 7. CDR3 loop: CATSDTRSGSYNEQFF. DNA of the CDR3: TGTGCCACCAGTGACACGAGGAGCGGGAGCTACAATGAGCAGTTCTTC.

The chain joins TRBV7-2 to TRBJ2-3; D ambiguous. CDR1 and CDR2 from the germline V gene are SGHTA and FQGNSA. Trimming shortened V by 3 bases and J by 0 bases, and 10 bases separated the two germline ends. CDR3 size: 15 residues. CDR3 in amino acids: CASSFYGLSTDTQYF. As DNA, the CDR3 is TGTGCCAGCAGCTTTTATGGGCTTAGCACAGATACGCAGTATTTT.

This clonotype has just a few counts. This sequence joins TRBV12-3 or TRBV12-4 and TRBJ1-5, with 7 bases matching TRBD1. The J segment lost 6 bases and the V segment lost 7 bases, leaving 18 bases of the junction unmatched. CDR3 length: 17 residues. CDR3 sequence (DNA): TGTGCCAGCACCCAAAGACAGGGTTCGGGATTCGGTCAGCCCCAGCATTTT. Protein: CASTQRQGSGFGQPQHF.

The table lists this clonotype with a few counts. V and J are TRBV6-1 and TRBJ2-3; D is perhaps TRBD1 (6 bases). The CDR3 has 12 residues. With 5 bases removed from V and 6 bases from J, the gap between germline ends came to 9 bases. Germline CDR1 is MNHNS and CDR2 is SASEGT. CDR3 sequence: CASSSQGDTQYF. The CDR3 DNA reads TGTGCCAGCAGTTCCCAGGGGGATACGCAGTATTTT.

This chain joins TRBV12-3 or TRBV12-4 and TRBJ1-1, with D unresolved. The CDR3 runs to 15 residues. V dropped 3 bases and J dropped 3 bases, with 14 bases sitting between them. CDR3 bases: TGTGCCAGCAGTTTTCCGCCTCCGCGTTACACTGAAGCTTTCTTT. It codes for CASSFPPPRYTEAFF.

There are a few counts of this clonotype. CDR3 DNA sequence: TGTGCCATCAGTACTACCGGTGGGGGAGACAATGAGCAGTTCTTC. The encoded protein is CAISTTGGGDNEQFF. The V and J genes are TRBV10-3 and TRBJ2-1; D could derive from TRBD1 or TRBD2 (5 bases each). There are 15 residues in the CDR3. In germline, CDR1 is ENHRY, CDR2 SYGVKD. Trimming shortened V by 5 bases and J by 5 bases, and 16 bases separated the two germline ends.

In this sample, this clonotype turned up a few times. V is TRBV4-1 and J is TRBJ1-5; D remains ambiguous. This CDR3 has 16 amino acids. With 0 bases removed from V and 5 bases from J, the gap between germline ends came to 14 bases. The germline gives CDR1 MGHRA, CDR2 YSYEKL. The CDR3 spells CASSQDSYIRYQPQHF. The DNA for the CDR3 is TGCGCCAGCAGCCAAGATAGTTACATTCGCTATCAGCCCCAGCATTTT.

The DNA of the CDR3 is TGCGCCAGCAGCCCGGGTTGGCAGGGGACCTATGGCTACACCTTC. This translates into CASSPGWQGTYGYTF. The genes are TRBV5-1 and TRBJ1-2; D possibly corresponds to TRBD1 (6 bases). This CDR3 region has 15 residues. Trimming cost V 4 bases and J 4 bases, with 17 bases left between them. Germline assignment: CDR1 SGHRS and CDR2 YFSETQ.